This T cell receptor (beta chain) is drawn from a study of blood T cell repertoires in COVID-19. Study-level information: Sites across the United States, Italy and Spain contributed samples from acute and convalescent COVID-19. T cells, B-cell-depleted T cells, or PBMCs provided the cDNA or gDNA that served as material.

Per the authors' pipeline: Amplifying reference gene primers gave estimates of nucleated cell counts. Assay: immunoSEQ multiplex PCR; the TCRdb copy retains only in-frame clones and omits some. Clone size and the V and J calls come from that table; the DNA yielded D and trimming. The sample holds about 130,000 clones, about four fifths seen once. The germline V gene has CDR1 SGHTA and CDR2 FQGNSA. The length of the CDR3 is 12 residues. Trimming removed 3 bases from V and 5 bases from J, with 7 bases in between. The chain couples TRBV7-2 to TRBJ1-1; D gene unclear. The sequenced material came from peripheral blood. The TCR sequence derives from a woman older than 75 with acute or convalescent COVID-19. Here the CDR3 DNA reads TGTGCCAGCAGCTTCGCGAAGACTGAAGCTTTCTTT. Its protein is CASSFAKTEAFF.